This TCR beta chain is from a study of shared clonotypes between healthy human individuals. The repertoire was sequenced with immunoSEQ multiplex PCR; TCRdb's copy has only in-frame clones and lacks some. This sample has roughly 720,000 clones, with roughly 87% found just once. Sequencing used memory CD8+ T cells from PBMCs. Documented subset: CD45RO+ cells pooled with CCR7-negative TemRA cells. The sequence was obtained from a young man in good health. Some clones in this sample may be carry-over from other donors' samples.

The DNA of the CDR3 is TGTGCCAGCAGCAATCCTCCAGATACGCAGTATTTT. Translating it yields CASSNPPDTQYF. The V call is TRBV9, the J call TRBJ2-3, with D hard to call. The V and J ends lost 4 bases and 4 bases respectively, with 7 bases between them. From germline, CDR1 is SGDLS and CDR2 YYNGEE. The CDR3 length is 12 residues.